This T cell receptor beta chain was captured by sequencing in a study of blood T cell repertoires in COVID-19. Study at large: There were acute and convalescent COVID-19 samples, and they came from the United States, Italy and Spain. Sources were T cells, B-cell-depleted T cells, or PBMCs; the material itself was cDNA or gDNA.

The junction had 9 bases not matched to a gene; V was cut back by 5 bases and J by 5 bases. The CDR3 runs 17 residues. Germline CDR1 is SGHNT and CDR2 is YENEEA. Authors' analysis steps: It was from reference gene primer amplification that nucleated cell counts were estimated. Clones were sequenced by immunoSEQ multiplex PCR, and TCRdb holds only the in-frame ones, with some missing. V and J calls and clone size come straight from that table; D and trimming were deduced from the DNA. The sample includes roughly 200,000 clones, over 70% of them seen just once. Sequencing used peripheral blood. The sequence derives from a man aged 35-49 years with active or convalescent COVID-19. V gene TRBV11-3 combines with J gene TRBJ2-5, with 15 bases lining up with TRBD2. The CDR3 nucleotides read TGTGCCAGCAGCCTCAGGACTAGCGGGGGGGTGCGGGAGACCCAGTACTTC. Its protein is CASSLRTSGGVRETQYF.